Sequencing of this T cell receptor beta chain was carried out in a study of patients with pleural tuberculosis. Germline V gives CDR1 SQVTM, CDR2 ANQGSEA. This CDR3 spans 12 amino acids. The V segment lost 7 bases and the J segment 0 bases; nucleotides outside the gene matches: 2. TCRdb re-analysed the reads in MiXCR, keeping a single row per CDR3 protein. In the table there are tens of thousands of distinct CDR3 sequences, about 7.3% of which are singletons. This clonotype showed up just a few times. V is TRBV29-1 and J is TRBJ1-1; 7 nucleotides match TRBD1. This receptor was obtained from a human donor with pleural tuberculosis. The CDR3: CSAGQVNTEAFF. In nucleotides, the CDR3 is TGCAGCGCCGGACAGGTGAACACTGAAGCTTTCTTT.